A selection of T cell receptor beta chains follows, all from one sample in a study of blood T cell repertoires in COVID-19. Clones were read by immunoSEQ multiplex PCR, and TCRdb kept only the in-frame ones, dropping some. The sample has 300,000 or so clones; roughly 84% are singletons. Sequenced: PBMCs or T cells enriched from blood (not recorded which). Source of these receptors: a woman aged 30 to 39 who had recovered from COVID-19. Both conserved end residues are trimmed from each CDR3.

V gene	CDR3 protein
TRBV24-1	ATSDGVGTEAF
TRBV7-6	ASSLGLAGAGETQY
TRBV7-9	ASSSNERTARNTEAF
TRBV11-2	ASSLVIGRVGQPQH
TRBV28	ASSLDITGELF
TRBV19	ASSPSRGLTEAF
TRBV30	AWSTYVALTGQGFSGNTIY
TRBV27	ASSWGVGGSYGYT
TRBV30	AWSLASHQPQH
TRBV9	ASTQGPGDEQY